This is a list of T cell receptor beta chains from one sample in a study of cytomegalovirus exposure and HLA in healthy donors. Sequenced by immunoSEQ multiplex PCR; TCRdb stores in-frame clones only, minus some. The table includes about 89,000 clones, about 74% detected once. Sequencing was carried out using PBMCs. The receptors derive from a man aged 25 to 45 in good health and CMV-seronegative. The CDR3 runs from the conserved cysteine through the conserved F or W. A D gene is named only where the DNA matches it firmly. Where a row states a size, it is once, few, many or the class of an expanded clone; other rows omit it.

J gene,V gene,clone size,CDR3 length,D gene,CDR3 DNA,CDR3 protein
TRBJ2-7,TRBV11-2,NA,15,TRBD1,TGTGCCAGCAGAAACCGGGACAGGCCCTCATACGAGCAGTACTTC,CASRNRDRPSYEQYF
TRBJ1-1,TRBV2,NA,15,NA,TGTGCCAGCAGTGAACGCGGGCAGATGAACACTGAAGCTTTCTTT,CASSERGQMNTEAFF
TRBJ1-3,TRBV5-4,NA,17,NA,TGTGCCAGCAGCTTGGGGGCAGGGTACGCGTCTGGAAACACCATATATTTT,CASSLGAGYASGNTIYF
TRBJ2-7,TRBV6-1,once,14,NA,TGTGCCAGCAGTTATATGGGGAGACGACACGAGCAGTACTTC,CASSYMGRRHEQYF
TRBJ2-3,TRBV6-1,NA,15,TRBD1,TGTGCCAGCAGAAGGAACAGGGGAAGCACAGATACGCAGTATTTT,CASRRNRGSTDTQYF
TRBJ1-5,TRBV18,few,12,NA,TGTGCCAGTTCACAGGAGAGCCAGCCCCAGCATTTT,CASSQESQPQHF
TRBJ1-1,TRBV7-7,once,18,TRBD1,TGTGCCAGCAGCTTACCGGAAACGACAGGGGGCTTGAACACTGAAGCTTTCTTT,CASSLPETTGGLNTEAFF
TRBJ1-2,TRBV7-9,NA,15,NA,TGTTCCAGCAGCTTAGAAAGTCGACAGCATAGTGGCTACACCTTC,CSSSLESRQHSGYTF
TRBJ1-2,TRBV25-1,NA,15,NA,TGTGCCAGCAGTGAAGCTGCAGGGGAAATGTATGGCTACACCTTC,CASSEAAGEMYGYTF
TRBJ2-5,TRBV23-1,few,16,TRBD1,TGCGCCAAGAGGAACGCCGGGACAGGGGGAAGAGAGACCCAGTACTTC,CAKRNAGTGGRETQYF
TRBJ2-3,TRBV5-4,NA,12,NA,TGTGCCAGCAGCTCGGGGGATGTTACGCAGTATTTT,CASSSGDVTQYF
TRBJ2-2,TRBV2,once,15,TRBD2,TGTGCCAGCAGCCTAGCGGAGGCGAACACCGGGGAGCTGTTTTTT,CASSLAEANTGELFF
TRBJ1-3,TRBV7-9,NA,18,TRBD1,TGTGCCAGCAGCTTAGCGACCCCCGGGACAGGGGTTGGAAACACCATATATTTT,CASSLATPGTGVGNTIYF
TRBJ1-4,TRBV18,NA,16,TRBD1,TGTGCCAGCTCACCCACTCTGACAGGGACTAATGAAAAACTGTTTTTT,CASSPTLTGTNEKLFF
TRBJ2-2,TRBV30,NA,16,TRBD1,TGTGCCTGGAGGGAGGTGCGGACAGGGGACACCGGGGAGCTGTTTTTT,CAWREVRTGDTGELFF
TRBJ2-3,TRBV2,NA,15,TRBD1,TGTGCCAGCAGTGAAGCCCTGACAGGGGCAGATACGCAGTATTTT,CASSEALTGADTQYF
TRBJ2-7,TRBV18,NA,14,TRBD1,TGTGCCAGCTCACCGCGGGACAGGGAAGTTGTGCAGTACTTC,CASSPRDREVVQYF
TRBJ1-1,TRBV6-6,NA,14,NA,TGTGCCAGCAGTACCGGCGGAGTAGTCACTGAAGCTTTCTTT,CASSTGGVVTEAFF
TRBJ2-6,TRBV6-4,once,20,TRBD2,TGTGCCAGCAGTCCAGGCCTTCTAGGGCGGGGGGGCCCTGGGGCCAACGTCCTGACTTTC,CASSPGLLGRGGPGANVLTF
TRBJ2-2,TRBV6-4,NA,14,TRBD1,TGTGCCAGCAGTGACGACAGGGAGACCGGGGAGCTGTTTTTT,CASSDDRETGELFF
TRBJ1-2,TRBV5-1,NA,15,TRBD1,TGCGCCAGCAGCCCCGGCCCCGGGACAGGGGGCTTCTACACCTTC,CASSPGPGTGGFYTF
TRBJ1-5,TRBV6-1,NA,15,TRBD1,TGTGCCAGCAGCCAAACGGGGACAGTTGATCAGCCCCAGCATTTT,CASSQTGTVDQPQHF
TRBJ1-6,TRBV30,NA,16,NA,TGTGCCAGTGAGGGGACAACTTACTCCTATAATTCACCCCTCCACTTT,CASEGTTYSYNSPLHF
TRBJ2-1,TRBV7-9,NA,18,TRBD2,TGTGCCAGCAGCCGAGGACTAGCGGGAGAGCGGGGATACAATGAGCAGTTCTTC,CASSRGLAGERGYNEQFF
TRBJ1-2,TRBV30,NA,13,NA,TGTGCCTGGACTAGGGGCGTTAACTATGGCTACACCTTC,CAWTRGVNYGYTF
TRBJ2-5,TRBV19,once,13,NA,TGTGCCACTTCGGGATCTCTACAAGAGACCCAGTACTTC,CATSGSLQETQYF
TRBJ2-7,TRBV19,NA,15,NA,TGTGCCAGTAGAGGAAAAGCACACGGAGGTTACGAGCAGTACTTC,CASRGKAHGGYEQYF
TRBJ1-1,TRBV5-4,NA,18,NA,TGTGCCAGCAGCTTGGGGTTGGGGACACCCGGTATGAACACTGAAGCTTTCTTT,CASSLGLGTPGMNTEAFF
TRBJ1-2,TRBV27,few,15,NA,TGTGCCAGCAGTTCCCGCTTACAGGGAAACTATGGCTACACCTTC,CASSSRLQGNYGYTF
TRBJ1-2,TRBV28,NA,13,NA,TGTGCCAGCAGTTCGGGGGGGGCGGGAGGCTACACCTTC,CASSSGGAGGYTF
TRBJ2-7,TRBV6-5,once,15,TRBD1,TGTGCCAGCAGTTACCGTCCCGGACAGGGGAACGAGCAGTACTTC,CASSYRPGQGNEQYF
TRBJ2-5,TRBV10-3,NA,14,TRBD1,TGTGCCATCAGTGACGGGACAGGGGGAGAGACCCAGTACTTC,CAISDGTGGETQYF
TRBJ1-3,TRBV14,NA,18,NA,TGTGCCAGCAGCCAATTTGTAACAACAGGGCACTCTGGAAACACCATATATTTT,CASSQFVTTGHSGNTIYF
TRBJ1-2,TRBV6-5,NA,14,TRBD1,TGTGCCAGCAGTCCCGGGACAGGGGGCTATGGCTACACCTTC,CASSPGTGGYGYTF
TRBJ1-2,TRBV7-9,NA,15,NA,TGTGCCAGCAGCTATACACTATCAGCTAACTATGGCTACACCTTC,CASSYTLSANYGYTF
TRBJ1-6,TRBV9,once,15,NA,TGTGCCAGCAGCGTAGCCCAGGGCGGTAATTCACCCCTCCACTTT,CASSVAQGGNSPLHF
TRBJ1-2,TRBV19,NA,14,TRBD1,TGTGCCAGTAGATCCGGGACAGACTTTTATGGCTACACCTTC,CASRSGTDFYGYTF
TRBJ2-1,TRBV11-2,NA,16,TRBD2,TGTGCCAGCAGCGCTAGCGGGGGTAGTTACGCCCATGAGCAGTTCTTC,CASSASGGSYAHEQFF
TRBJ2-7,TRBV28,NA,15,TRBD1,TGTGCCAGCAGTATTTCCGGGACAGGGGACTACGAGCAGTACTTC,CASSISGTGDYEQYF
TRBJ1-5,TRBV7-2,NA,15,NA,TGTGCCAGCAGCCCGCTCACAGGAGTCAATCAGCCCCAGCATTTT,CASSPLTGVNQPQHF
TRBJ2-1,TRBV30,NA,15,TRBD2,TGTGCCTGGAGTGCCATAGCGGGAGGCTACAATGAGCAGTTCTTC,CAWSAIAGGYNEQFF
TRBJ2-5,TRBV7-9,NA,13,NA,TGTGCCAGCAGCCAAAGGGAGCCGGAGACCCAGTACTTC,CASSQREPETQYF
TRBJ2-7,TRBV28,few,14,NA,TGTGCCAGCAGTTTTGGTAGTGGGCCCTCCGAGCAGTACTTC,CASSFGSGPSEQYF
TRBJ2-1,TRBV27,once,12,NA,TGTGCCAGCAGTTTTGGGAGAAATGAGCAGTTCTTC,CASSFGRNEQFF
TRBJ1-2,TRBV6-1,NA,14,NA,TGTGCCAGCAGTGAAATGACAGAAATCTATGGCTACACCTTC,CASSEMTEIYGYTF
TRBJ2-7,TRBV19,NA,15,TRBD1,TGTGCCAGTAGTTCAGCCGGGACAGGGAAGTACGAGCAGTACTTC,CASSSAGTGKYEQYF
TRBJ1-3,TRBV9,NA,14,NA,TGTGCCAGCAGCGTAGTGGCCGCTGGAAACACCATATATTTT,CASSVVAAGNTIYF
TRBJ2-7,TRBV7-7,NA,13,NA,TGTGCTAGCAGCTTAGCGCACGGGAAAGAGCAGTACTTC,CASSLAHGKEQYF
TRBJ1-3,TRBV19,NA,15,NA,TGTGCCAGTAGCCGACAGGTTTCCTCTGGAAACACCATATATTTT,CASSRQVSSGNTIYF
TRBJ2-7,TRBV18,once,14,TRBD1,TGTGCCAGCTCACCCGGGACAGGGCACTACGAGCAGTACTTC,CASSPGTGHYEQYF
TRBJ2-7,TRBV7-2,NA,13,TRBD2,TGTGCCAGCAAGGTAGCGGGGGCCTACGAGCAGTACTTC,CASKVAGAYEQYF
TRBJ2-3,TRBV5-4,NA,15,NA,TGTGCCAGCAGCTTGGACTTGACTAGCACAGATACGCAGTATTTT,CASSLDLTSTDTQYF
TRBJ2-2,TRBV30,NA,15,NA,TGTGCCTGTGCCAGGGATCTTGCGAACACCGGGGAGCTGTTTTTT,CACARDLANTGELFF
TRBJ1-5,TRBV6-1,NA,16,TRBD1,TGTGCCAGCAGTGAGCCGGGACAGGGTAGCAATCAGCCCCAGCATTTT,CASSEPGQGSNQPQHF
TRBJ1-2,TRBV5-1,NA,16,TRBD1,TGCGCCAGCAGCTTGGAGGATACAGGGGGCGCCCATGGCTACACCTTC,CASSLEDTGGAHGYTF
TRBJ1-4,TRBV19,NA,16,TRBD1,TGTGCCAGTAGTAAGGGGGCTGGCAGGGAGATGGAAAAACTGTTTTTT,CASSKGAGREMEKLFF
TRBJ1-2,TRBV19,NA,15,TRBD1,TGTGCCAGTAGTTTATCAGGGGGCGCTGGCTATGGCTACACCTTC,CASSLSGGAGYGYTF